What follows describes a single T cell receptor (beta chain). Methods used by the authors: Reference gene primers were amplified, and this amplification served to estimate nucleated cell counts. Here immunoSEQ multiplex PCR was the method, and the copy in TCRdb shows in-frame clones only, minus some. V, J and clone size derive from that table, while D and trimming were established from the DNA sequence. The profile shows about 240,000 clones, around 88% of them singletons. The sample originates from a study of blood T cell repertoires in COVID-19. Study-level background: The analysed material was cDNA or gDNA that came from T cells, B-cell-depleted T cells, or PBMCs.

The CDR3 runs 13 residues. The V and J ends lost 6 bases and 10 bases, in that order; junction bases with no gene match: 8. What was sequenced was PBMCs or T cells enriched from blood (not recorded which). This rearrangement joins TRBV12-3 or TRBV12-4 to TRBJ1-1; 10 bases map to TRBD1. The receptor's source is a woman between 25 and 40 years old who had recovered from COVID-19. The CDR3 spells CASRGSGTGVAFF. CDR3 DNA: TGTGCCAGCAGAGGCTCCGGGACAGGGGTAGCTTTCTTT.